A single sample is the source of the 21 T cell receptor beta chains below, sequenced in a study of T-cell reconstitution after alpha-beta-depleted transplantation in children. Preparation of the TCRbeta library was carried out with unique molecular identifiers. Via MiXCR, TCRdb re-called the PCR reads, giving one row per CDR3 protein. Among fewer than 550,000 distinct CDR3 sequences listed, roughly a tenth were seen once. The source was PBMCs, collected before TCRalphabeta/CD19-depleted stem cell transplant. Receptors were obtained from a child aged 2 to 9 with inherited bone marrow failure, due to receive a stem cell transplant.

Concerning this clonotype: Possible read error: a much larger clone is one base away. The chain has TRBV12-3 or TRBV12-4 and TRBJ2-7; D is ambiguous. The CDR3 runs to 12 residues. CDR3: CASRLNSYEQNF. The CDR3 bases are TGTGCCAGCCGTCTTAACTCCTACGAGCAGAACTTC.

This clonotype came up many times. CDR3 bases: TGCGCCAGCAGCCAAGAGGGACTACTCGTGCTCACAGATACGCAGTATTTT. Its protein is CASSQEGLLVLTDTQYF. J is TRBJ2-3 and V is TRBV4-1, with TRBD2 matching over 7 bases. CDR3 length: 17 amino acids. V shed 0 bases, J shed 2 bases, and the junction held 8 bases outside the gene matches. Per the germline V gene, CDR1 is MGHRA and CDR2 is YSYEKL.

This clonotype has at least ten counts. The chain joins TRBV27 to TRBJ2-7; 9 bases are a match to TRBD1. V shed 11 bases, J shed 0 bases, and the junction held 14 bases outside the gene matches. The CDR3 has 16 residues. CDR1 and CDR2 (germline): MNHEY, SMNVEV (reference sequence). CDR3 in DNA: TGTGCCCAGCAGAGGACAGGGGCGCCCAGCTCCTACGAGCAGTACTTC. Its protein is CAQQRTGAPSSYEQYF.

This clonotype was observed at least ten times. This rearrangement joins TRBV28 to TRBJ2-7; D not certain. Germline lookup yields CDR1 MDHEN and CDR2 SYDVKM. This CDR3 region has 12 residues. In DNA form, the CDR3 reads TGTGCTACGAACCCGGGCGGCCACGAGCAGTACTTC. Residues: CATNPGGHEQYF.

The chain is built from TRBV29-1 and TRBJ2-3; maybe TRBD1 (6 bases). V lost 6 bases and J lost 4, with 14 bases in between. CDR1 SQVTM and CDR2 ANQGSEA come from the germline V gene. The CDR3 loop spans 13 amino acids. The CDR3 loop is CSVLQGMADTQYF. For the CDR3, the DNA is TGCAGCGTCTTACAGGGTATGGCAGATACGCAGTATTTT.

V is TRBV11-1 and J is TRBJ2-1; 8 bases agree with TRBD2. CDR1 and CDR2 (germline): SGHAT, FQDESV (reference sequence). This CDR3 is built from 18 residues. V shed 5 bases, J shed 1 base, and the junction held 13 bases outside the gene matches. The CDR3: CASSTRGSGTSSYNEQFF. DNA of the CDR3: TGTGCCAGCAGCACCCGGGGTAGCGGGACAAGTTCCTACAATGAGCAGTTCTTC.

The chain employs TRBV6-2 or TRBV6-3 and TRBJ2-7, with D possibly TRBD1 on 8 matching bases. The CDR3 contains 16 residues. From germline, CDR1 is MNHEY and CDR2 SVGEGT. V was pared by 8 bases and J by 0 bases, with 20 bases between. CDR3 loop: CASQPPTGGASYEQYF. CDR3 coding DNA: TGTGCCAGCCAGCCCCCAACAGGGGGGGCCTCCTACGAGCAGTACTTC.

This clonotype was observed a few times. V and J are TRBV12-3 or TRBV12-4 and TRBJ2-1; 10 nucleotides match TRBD2. The CDR3 has 17 residues. After removal of 2 bases from V and 4 bases from J, the junction contained 8 bases not matched to a gene. The CDR3 region is CASSLLLAGSNYNEQFF. CDR3 DNA sequence: TGTGCCAGCAGTTTATTACTAGCGGGAAGTAATTACAATGAGCAGTTCTTC.

The count of this clonotype is one. A single base separates this from a much larger clone, so it may be a read error. The genes are TRBV11-2 and TRBJ2-1; 7 bases align to TRBD2. Germline V gene sequence: CDR1 SGHAT, CDR2 FQNNGV. This CDR3 is 16 amino acids long. Trimming at V came to 1 base and at J to 9 bases, leaving 12 bases not matched to a gene. The CDR3 is CASSLVLVGEGGEQFF. DNA of the CDR3: TGTGCCAGCAGCTTAGTTCTAGTCGGGGAGGGTGGTGAGCAGTTCTTC.

V is TRBV15 and J is TRBJ2-7; possible D gene TRBD2, 5 bases. The germline V gene encodes CDR1 LNHNV and CDR2 YYDKDF (reference sequence). The CDR3 is made up of 13 amino acids. V was pared by 6 bases and J by 8 bases, with 17 bases between. The CDR3 reads CATRRAWGYQQYF. The CDR3 DNA sequence: TGTGCCACCAGGCGGGCGTGGGGTTACCAGCAGTACTTC.

This clonotype was counted many times. V gene TRBV27 combines with J gene TRBJ2-3; D possibly matches TRBD1 or TRBD2 (5 bases each). CDR3 length: 15 residues. Germline CDR1 MNHEY, CDR2 SMNVEV (reference sequence). Trimming removed 3 bases from V and 1 base from J, with 11 bases in between. CDR3 amino acids: CASSFIGDGTDTQYF. The CDR3 DNA is TGTGCCAGCAGTTTTATAGGGGACGGCACAGATACGCAGTATTTT.

This clonotype has at least ten counts. The rearrangement uses TRBV6-1 and TRBJ1-1; 7 positions agree with TRBD1. V lost 2 bases, J lost 4 bases, and 4 bases stayed unmatched. In germline, CDR1 is MNHNS, CDR2 SASEGT. This CDR3 is 14 amino acids long. CDR3 DNA: TGTGCCAGCAGTGAATTCAGGGGGGGCACTGAAGCTTTCTTT. Translating gives CASSEFRGGTEAFF.

In this sample, this clonotype turned up many times. The chain uses TRBV20-1 and TRBJ2-1, with D tentatively TRBD2 (5 bases). From germline, CDR1 is DFQATT and CDR2 SNEGSKA (reference sequence). This CDR3 spans 15 amino acids. The V end was cut by 0 bases, the J end by 4 bases, with 13 bases between. CDR3 sequence (DNA): TGCAGTGCTAGAGATCGAGCGGCTAAATACAATGAGCAGTTCTTC. It codes for CSARDRAAKYNEQFF.

The chain is built from TRBV29-1 and TRBJ1-2; the D is unclear. Trimming pared 8 bases from V and 3 bases from J, leaving 10 bases between. Germline V gives CDR1 SQVTM, CDR2 ANQGSEA. This CDR3 contains 11 residues. The CDR3 DNA is TGCAGCCTTGGGGAGGACTATGGCTACACCTTC. It yields the protein CSLGEDYGYTF.

The rearrangement uses TRBV28 and TRBJ2-1; no firm D call. The CDR3 runs to 12 residues. Germline assignment: CDR1 MDHEN and CDR2 SYDVKM. V was clipped by 1 base and J by 9 bases, with 7 bases between them. The CDR3 DNA reads TGTGCCAGCAGTTTATTATTCGGTGAGCAGTTCTTC. This gives the protein CASSLLFGEQFF.

This clonotype was found a few times. This chain links TRBV30 with TRBJ2-7; 9 bases map to TRBD2. This CDR3 has 13 amino acids. Losses at the gene ends were 4 bases for V and 4 bases for J; bases not matched to a gene: 5. Germline V gives CDR1 GTSNPN, CDR2 SVGIG (reference sequence). CDR3 protein: CAWKGREGYEQYF. The CDR3 DNA is TGTGCCTGGAAGGGGCGGGAGGGATACGAGCAGTACTTC. Full variable domain (outside the CDR3, taken from reference TRBV30 and TRBJ2-7): SQTIHQWPATLVQPVGSPLSLECTVEGTSNPNLYWYRQAAGRGLQLLFYSVGIGQISSEVPQNLSASRPQDRQFILSSKKLLLSDSGFYLCAWKGREGYEQYFGPGTRLTVT.

At least ten counts were recorded for this clonotype. The chain couples TRBV19 to TRBJ1-1, with D hard to call. Germline values: CDR1 LNHDA, CDR2 SQIVND (reference sequence). V was cut by 8 bases and J by 1 base, with 8 bases left in between. This CDR3 comprises 12 residues. DNA of the CDR3: TGTGCCAGTCGCTACTGGAACACTGAAGCTTTCTTT. It encodes CASRYWNTEAFF. Full variable domain (missing parts from reference TRBV19 and TRBJ1-1): DGGITQSPKYLFRKEGQNVTLSCEQNLNHDAMYWYRQDPGQGLRLIYYSQIVNDFQKGDIAEGYSVSREKKESFPLTVTSAQKNPTAFYLCASRYWNTEAFFGQGTRLTVV.

This clonotype was detected many times. J is TRBJ1-6 and V is TRBV7-2, with D unresolved. The CDR3 runs 14 residues. The V gene's germline CDR1 is SGHTA and CDR2 FQGNSA. V was pared by 5 bases and J by 10 bases, with 15 bases between. The DNA for the CDR3 is TGTGCCAGCAGCACGAGGAGCGGGCGGTCACCCCTCCACTTT. Its translation: CASSTRSGRSPLHF.

The V gene is TRBV5-1, the J gene TRBJ2-7; possibly TRBD1 for D (6 bases). The length of the CDR3 is 13 residues. Trimming removed 7 bases from V and 3 bases from J, with 14 bases in between. Per the germline V gene, CDR1 is SGHRS and CDR2 is YFSETQ. The CDR3 coding sequence is TGCGCCAGCGCACGGGACACGTACTACGAGCAGTACTTC. Translating gives CASARDTYYEQYF.

This clonotype was counted at least ten times. The chain carries TRBV7-2 and TRBJ2-7; TRBD1 matches 8 bases. The CDR3 totals 15 residues. CDR1 and CDR2 (germline): SGHTA, FQGNSA. V dropped 5 bases and J dropped 0; count of bases not matched to a gene: 6. In DNA form, the CDR3 reads TGTGCCAGCAGCGGCCGGACAGGGTACTCCTACGAGCAGTACTTC. This sequence encodes CASSGRTGYSYEQYF.

Of note for this clonotype: A much larger clone sits a single nucleotide away, making a read error possible. This sequence joins TRBV14 and TRBJ2-7; D uncertain. The germline V gene encodes CDR1 SGHDN and CDR2 FVKESK. The CDR3 spans 14 residues. CDR3 residues: CASRQDGRHHEQYF. The DNA for the CDR3 is TGTGCCAGCAGACAAGATGGTAGGCATCACGAGCAGTACTTC.